Following are 5 T cell receptor beta chains from one sample sequenced in a study of CD8 T cells in Susac syndrome. The RNA, roughly 0.5 to 1 ug, was put through reverse transcription using random hexamers. TCRdb recomputed calls from the immunoSEQ multiplex PCR reads with MiXCR, one row per CDR3 protein. The sample has about 240,000 distinct CDR3 sequences; 96% are singletons. The sample was CD4+ T cells from PBMCs. The receptors come from a human donor with Susac syndrome.

The rearrangement uses TRBV29-1 and TRBJ2-7; 7 positions match TRBD1. Germline CDR1 is SQVTM and CDR2 is ANQGSEA. Trimming cost V 2 bases and J 0 bases; bases outside gene matches: 4. This CDR3 has 14 amino acids. In DNA form, the CDR3 reads TGCAGCGTTGAATACAGGGGTACCTCCTACGAGCAGTACTTC. Protein product: CSVEYRGTSYEQYF.

The genes are TRBV29-1 and TRBJ2-3; D is uncertain. The length of the CDR3 is 13 residues. V was cut by 1 base and J by 1 base, with 6 bases left in between. Germline-derived CDR1 and CDR2 are SQVTM and ANQGSEA. This chain's CDR3 is CSVEASGTDTQYF. The CDR3 DNA reads TGCAGCGTTGAAGCGAGCGGCACAGATACGCAGTATTTT.

The V gene is TRBV28, the J gene TRBJ2-1, with unresolved D. This CDR3 contains 12 residues. In germline, CDR1 is MDHEN, CDR2 SYDVKM. V was cut by 5 bases and J by 4 bases, with 6 bases left in between. CDR3: CASSAYYNEQFF. The CDR3 region has the DNA TGTGCCAGCAGTGCCTATTACAATGAGCAGTTCTTC.

The J gene is TRBJ2-1, the V gene TRBV4-1, with TRBD2 matching over 10 bases. J gave up 8 bases and V 5 bases, and 12 bases lay outside the gene matches. Germline assignment: CDR1 MGHRA and CDR2 YSYEKL. This CDR3 has 16 amino acids. CDR3 in amino acids: CASSGKRSGRVDEQFF. In DNA form, the CDR3 reads TGCGCCAGCAGCGGGAAACGGAGCGGGAGGGTCGATGAGCAGTTCTTC.

This clonotype was seen just once. The J gene is TRBJ2-1, the V gene TRBV3-1; TRBD2 matches at 13 bases. The V gene's germline CDR1 is LGHDT and CDR2 YNNKEL (reference sequence). The length of the CDR3 is 14 residues. V dropped 1 base and J dropped 10; count of bases not matched to a gene: 1. CDR3 loop: CASSQGTSGREQFF. In DNA form, the CDR3 reads TGTGCCAGCAGCCAAGGGACTAGCGGGAGAGAGCAGTTCTTC.